The rows below give T cell receptor beta chains drawn from one sample of a study of OX40 agonist ivuxolimab in advanced cancers. This table comes from immunoSEQ multiplex PCR, and its TCRdb copy is limited to in-frame clones, with some not included. This table holds over 60,000 clones, approximately 90% found once. The sample was CD4+ or CD8+ T cells sorted from blood, taken in a trial of the OX40 agonist ivuxolimab. The origin of the receptors is an adult with an advanced solid tumor such as melanoma, head and neck, liver or kidney cancer. CDR3s include the opening cysteine and the closing phenylalanine or tryptophan. A D gene is named only where the DNA matches it firmly. Part of the rows lack a size; the others show once, few, many or a class for expanded clones.

V gene,D gene,clone size,J gene,CDR3 DNA,CDR3 protein
TRBV5-1,-,once,TRBJ2-1,TGCGCCAGCAGCTTACTAATGGGGGACAATGAGCAGTTCTTC,CASSLLMGDNEQFF
TRBV4-2,TRBD2,-,TRBJ2-2,TGTGCCAGCAGCCAAGAGGCTAGCGGGGCCGGGGAGCTGTTTTTT,CASSQEASGAGELFF
TRBV6-5,-,-,TRBJ1-1,TGTGCCAGCCAACTAGGAACAAACACTGAAGCTTTCTTT,CASQLGTNTEAFF
TRBV7-2,-,once,TRBJ1-4,TGTGCCAGCAGCCCTCGAGGGCTGGATAATGAAAAACTGTTTTTT,CASSPRGLDNEKLFF
TRBV30,-,once,TRBJ1-2,TGTGCCTGGAGTGAGCTAGAGGGCTACACCTTC,CAWSELEGYTF
TRBV7-9,TRBD1,-,TRBJ1-1,TGTGCCAGCAGCTTATGGCAGGGGGGCACTGAAGCTTTCTTT,CASSLWQGGTEAFF
TRBV14,-,once,TRBJ1-6,TGTGCCAGCAGCCCATTTCGGGCCTCCTATAATTCACCCCTCCACTTT,CASSPFRASYNSPLHF
TRBV5-5,-,-,TRBJ2-2,TGTGCCAGCAGACAGGACTTGATGGTATCCGGGGAGCTGTTTTTT,CASRQDLMVSGELFF
TRBV14,-,-,TRBJ2-1,TGTGCCAGCAGCCAAGTTGGGACTCTATCCTACAATGAGCAGTTCTTC,CASSQVGTLSYNEQFF
TRBV4-2,-,few,TRBJ2-7,TGTGCCAGCAGCCAAGACGGGCAGGTCTTCTACGAGCAGTACTTC,CASSQDGQVFYEQYF
TRBV6-1,-,-,TRBJ1-1,TGTGCCAGCAGTGAGGGGGCGCCGAACACTGAAGCTTTCTTT,CASSEGAPNTEAFF
TRBV19,-,-,TRBJ1-3,TGTGCCAGTACGGAACAGGGCCCCTCTGGAAACACCATATATTTT,CASTEQGPSGNTIYF
TRBV5-8,TRBD1,-,TRBJ1-2,TGTGCCAGCAGTAGGGAGGGGGCTAAAGGCTACACCTTC,CASSREGAKGYTF
TRBV29-1,TRBD1,-,TRBJ1-3,TGCAGCGTAGTGAAGATTCCAGGGGGAAGCTCTGGAAACACCATATATTTT,CSVVKIPGGSSGNTIYF
TRBV30,-,once,TRBJ1-3,TGTGCCTGGAGTGTGAAGGGGACCTCTGGAAACACCATATATTTT,CAWSVKGTSGNTIYF
TRBV12-1,-,-,TRBJ2-2,TGTGCCAGCAGCTTTAGGCAAGAGAACACCGGGGAGCTGTTTTTT,CASSFRQENTGELFF
TRBV19,TRBD2,-,TRBJ2-3,TGTGCCAGTAGTATAGCTAGCGGAGATACGCAGTATTTT,CASSIASGDTQYF
TRBV5-1,-,-,TRBJ2-3,TGCGCCAGCAGCTTGGAGATGGGTCGTAGCACAGATACGCAGTATTTT,CASSLEMGRSTDTQYF
TRBV7-9,-,-,TRBJ2-1,TGTGCCAGCAGCTTAGGTGGGATTCCCTACAATGAGCAGTTCTTC,CASSLGGIPYNEQFF
TRBV25-1,-,-,TRBJ1-5,TGTGCCAGCAGTGCATTATATAGCAATCAGCCCCAGCATTTT,CASSALYSNQPQHF
TRBV15,TRBD2,-,TRBJ2-1,TGTGCCACCAGCAGTCTTTTTAGCGGGAGTGGCGATGAGCAGTTCTTC,CATSSLFSGSGDEQFF
TRBV5-4,-,-,TRBJ2-7,TGTGCCAGCAGCACCACCCTCTACTCCTACGAGCAGTACTTC,CASSTTLYSYEQYF
TRBV7-2,TRBD1,-,TRBJ1-1,TGTGCCAGCAAGTTGAACAGGGGCGGCACTGAAGCTTTCTTT,CASKLNRGGTEAFF
TRBV28,-,once,TRBJ2-1,TGTGCCAGCACTAATAAACTAAATGAGCAGTTCTTC,CASTNKLNEQFF
TRBV18,TRBD1,-,TRBJ1-6,TGTGCCAGCTCACCCGACAGGGGAAATTCACCCCTCCACTTT,CASSPDRGNSPLHF
TRBV15,-,-,TRBJ1-2,TGTGCCACCAGCAGAGATACGGGGGGCGGGGTGGGCTACACCTTC,CATSRDTGGGVGYTF
TRBV4-3,-,-,TRBJ2-2,TGCGCCAGCAGCCAAGACGGGGGCACGGGAGTCACCGGGGAGCTGTTTTTT,CASSQDGGTGVTGELFF
TRBV7-9,-,medium-sized,TRBJ2-5,TGTGCCAGCAGCGTAACTGAGCAAGAGACCCAGTACTTC,CASSVTEQETQYF
TRBV6-5,TRBD1,-,TRBJ2-7,TGTGCCAGCAGGCTAAACAGGGGGATCAACGAGCAGTACTTC,CASRLNRGINEQYF
TRBV28,-,-,TRBJ2-7,TGTGCCAGCAGTGCAGGGCTAGGGCCTTCCTACGAGCAGTACTTC,CASSAGLGPSYEQYF
TRBV28,TRBD1,-,TRBJ1-2,TGTGCCAGCAGTAAAACAGGGGGCGTCTATGGCTACACCTTC,CASSKTGGVYGYTF
TRBV14,-,once,TRBJ1-1,TGTGCCAGCAGCTACCAGGACCTTGGGACTGAAGCTTTCTTT,CASSYQDLGTEAFF
TRBV6-5,-,once,TRBJ2-3,TGTGCCAGCAGTGCCTCCGGATCAGCAGATACGCAGTATTTT,CASSASGSADTQYF
TRBV15,-,-,TRBJ1-2,TGTGCCACCAGCTGGGGGGTGGGGCTAGATGGCTACACCTTC,CATSWGVGLDGYTF
TRBV7-9,TRBD1,-,TRBJ2-6,TGTGCCAGCAGCCGTTGGACAGGGGGCGGAGCCGGGGCCAACGTCCTGACTTTC,CASSRWTGGGAGANVLTF
TRBV28,-,-,TRBJ1-2,TGTGCCAGCAGAACGAATAACTATGGCTACACCTTC,CASRTNNYGYTF
TRBV19,-,-,TRBJ2-5,TGTGCCAGTAGTATAGAGGCTACGGGGACCGGGGAGACCCAGTACTTC,CASSIEATGTGETQYF
TRBV5-4,TRBD2,-,TRBJ2-2,TGTGCCAGCAGCTTGTCCGGGGGGGTTACCGGGGAGCTGTTTTTT,CASSLSGGVTGELFF
TRBV18,-,once,TRBJ1-1,TGTGCCAGCTCGCTGACCTCCGGGAACGAAGCTTTCTTT,CASSLTSGNEAFF
TRBV28,TRBD2,-,TRBJ2-6,TGTGCCAGCATCACGGGAGGGTACCACTCTGGGGCCAACGTCCTGACTTTC,CASITGGYHSGANVLTF
TRBV5-6,TRBD1,-,TRBJ1-2,TGTGCCAGCAGCGGAGAAGGGACAGGGACTCATGGCTACACCTTC,CASSGEGTGTHGYTF
TRBV11-2,-,-,TRBJ2-1,TGTGCCAGCAGCCCGACTAGTTACAATGAGCAGTTCTTC,CASSPTSYNEQFF
TRBV6-6,-,-,TRBJ2-4,TGTGCCAGCACGACGGGGAACATTCAGTACTTC,CASTTGNIQYF
TRBV27,-,-,TRBJ1-4,TGTGCCAGCAGCCGATTGACAGCTTCTAATGAAAAACTGTTTTTT,CASSRLTASNEKLFF
TRBV7-3,-,once,TRBJ2-3,TGTGCCAGCAGCGTGCAGGGGCTCGATACGCAGTATTTT,CASSVQGLDTQYF
TRBV7-2,-,-,TRBJ1-1,TGTGCCAGCAGCCTACAGGTGAACACTGAAGCTTTCTTT,CASSLQVNTEAFF
TRBV2,TRBD1,-,TRBJ1-5,TGTGCCAGCACCACAGGGGCCAATCAGCCCCAGCATTTT,CASTTGANQPQHF
TRBV7-6,TRBD1,-,TRBJ2-1,TGTGCCAGCAGCCGTCAGGGCCAGGGGGCCTACAATGAGCAGTTCTTC,CASSRQGQGAYNEQFF
TRBV21-1,-,-,TRBJ2-7,TGTGCCAGCAGCAACAAAGGGACAGGGGGGCCCTACGAGCAGTACTTC,CASSNKGTGGPYEQYF